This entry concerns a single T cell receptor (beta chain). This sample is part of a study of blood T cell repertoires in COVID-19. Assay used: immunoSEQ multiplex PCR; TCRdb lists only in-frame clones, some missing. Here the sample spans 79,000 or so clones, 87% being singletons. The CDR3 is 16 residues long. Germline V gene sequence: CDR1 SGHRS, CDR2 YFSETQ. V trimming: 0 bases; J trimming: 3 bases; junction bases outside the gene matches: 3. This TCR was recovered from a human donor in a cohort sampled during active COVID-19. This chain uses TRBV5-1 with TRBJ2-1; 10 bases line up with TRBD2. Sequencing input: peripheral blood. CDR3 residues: CASSLGGTSDYNEQFF. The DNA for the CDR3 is TGCGCCAGCAGCTTGGGTGGGACTAGCGACTACAATGAGCAGTTCTTC.